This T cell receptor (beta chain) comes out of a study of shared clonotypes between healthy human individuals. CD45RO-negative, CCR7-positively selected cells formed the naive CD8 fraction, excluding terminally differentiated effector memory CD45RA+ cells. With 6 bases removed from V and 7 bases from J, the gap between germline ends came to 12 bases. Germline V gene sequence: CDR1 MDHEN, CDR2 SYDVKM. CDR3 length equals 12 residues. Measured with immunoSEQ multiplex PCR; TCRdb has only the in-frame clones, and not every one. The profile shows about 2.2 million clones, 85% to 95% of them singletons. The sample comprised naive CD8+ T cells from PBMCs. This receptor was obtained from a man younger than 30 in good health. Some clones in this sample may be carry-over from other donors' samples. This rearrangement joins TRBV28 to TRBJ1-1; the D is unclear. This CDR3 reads CASSSSAVEAFF. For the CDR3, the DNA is TGTGCCAGCAGCTCATCAGCAGTTGAAGCTTTCTTT.